This T cell receptor beta chain was sequenced in a study of blood T cell repertoires in COVID-19. In the study overall: In each case, the material was cDNA or gDNA derived from T cells, B-cell-depleted T cells, or PBMCs.

In the study's own analysis: Amplification of reference gene primers provided the estimated nucleated cell counts. The assay was immunoSEQ multiplex PCR, and TCRdb's table has in-frame clones only and misses some. For V, J and clone size, that table is used; D and trimming come from the DNA. The table records roughly 85,000 clones, 86% of them present only once. Germline CDR1 is MNHEY and CDR2 is SVGEGT. Trimming at V came to 5 bases and at J to 5 bases, leaving 17 bases not matched to a gene. This CDR3 contains 17 residues. The clonotype comes from a man aged 50-60 years with active or convalescent COVID-19. Material for sequencing was peripheral blood. V usage is TRBV6-2 or TRBV6-3 and J usage is TRBJ2-5, with 7 bases fitting TRBD1. CDR3: CASSGPAPGRRGETQYF. In DNA form, the CDR3 reads TGTGCCAGCAGTGGTCCAGCCCCGGGACGCAGGGGGGAGACCCAGTACTTC.